This is a list of T cell receptor beta chains from one sample in a study of blood T cell repertoires in COVID-19. The assay was immunoSEQ multiplex PCR, and TCRdb's table has in-frame clones only and misses some. The table includes 200,000 to 300,000 clones, around 85% detected once. The source material was peripheral blood. The receptor source for this set is a man aged 60-69 years with acute or convalescent COVID-19. Each CDR3 is given with its conserved first and last residue. Fields, in order: J gene, clone size, D gene, V gene, CDR3 DNA, CDR3 protein. D genes are given only for firm matches. The size of a clone is reported for some rows only, either as once, few or many, or as a class for expanded clones.

J gene: TRBJ2-2; clone size: -; D gene: TRBD1; V gene: TRBV7-9; CDR3 DNA: TGTGCCAGCAGCCCAGTGGGGACAGGGGCGAGGGGCGGGGAGCTGTTTTTT; CDR3 protein: CASSPVGTGARGGELFF
J gene: TRBJ2-5; clone size: -; D gene: -; V gene: TRBV5-3; CDR3 DNA: TGTGCCAGAAGCTTGGGACAGAAGAAAGAGACCCAGTACTTC; CDR3 protein: CARSLGQKKETQYF
J gene: TRBJ1-3; clone size: -; D gene: -; V gene: TRBV7-2; CDR3 DNA: TGTGCCAGCAGCTTAGGGCGACAGCGACAAGGAAACACCATATATTTT; CDR3 protein: CASSLGRQRQGNTIYF
J gene: TRBJ2-4; clone size: -; D gene: TRBD1; V gene: TRBV9; CDR3 DNA: TGTGCCAGCAGCGCCGGGACAGGGGGCCTCAAAAACATTCAGTACTTC; CDR3 protein: CASSAGTGGLKNIQYF
J gene: TRBJ1-4; clone size: -; D gene: -; V gene: TRBV28; CDR3 DNA: TGTGCCAGCGCCAGGGACGGAAGTGGACTAAGTGAAAAACTGTTTTTT; CDR3 protein: CASARDGSGLSEKLFF
J gene: TRBJ1-2; clone size: -; D gene: TRBD1; V gene: TRBV5-4; CDR3 DNA: TGTGCCAGCAGCCCCGGGACAGGCTATGGCTACACCTTC; CDR3 protein: CASSPGTGYGYTF
J gene: TRBJ1-2; clone size: -; D gene: TRBD1; V gene: TRBV29-1; CDR3 DNA: TGCAGCGCTCAGGGGGCAGGGTATGGCTACACCTTC; CDR3 protein: CSAQGAGYGYTF
J gene: TRBJ1-5; clone size: once; D gene: TRBD1; V gene: TRBV18; CDR3 DNA: TGTGCCAGCTCAACAGGACAGGGGGCGAGCAATCAGCCCCAGCATTTT; CDR3 protein: CASSTGQGASNQPQHF
J gene: TRBJ2-7; clone size: once; D gene: TRBD1; V gene: TRBV9; CDR3 DNA: TGTGCCAGCAGCGCGTTTCGGACAGGGACCCCCTACGAGCAGTACTTC; CDR3 protein: CASSAFRTGTPYEQYF
J gene: TRBJ2-1; clone size: -; D gene: TRBD2; V gene: TRBV5-1; CDR3 DNA: TGCGCCAGCAGCTTGGGACTAGCGGGAGCTCATGAGCAGTTCTTC; CDR3 protein: CASSLGLAGAHEQFF
J gene: TRBJ2-5; clone size: -; D gene: -; V gene: TRBV18; CDR3 DNA: TGTGCCAGCTCCCTCGGGACAACTCAAGAGACCCAGTACTTC; CDR3 protein: CASSLGTTQETQYF
J gene: TRBJ1-5; clone size: -; D gene: TRBD1; V gene: TRBV3-1/TRBV3-2; CDR3 DNA: TGTGCCAGCAGCCAAGGGATACAGGGGTTCCATCATTTT; CDR3 protein: CASSQGIQGFHHF
J gene: TRBJ1-2; clone size: -; D gene: -; V gene: TRBV5-4; CDR3 DNA: TGTGCCAGCAGCCCCCCGGAGGGGATCAGCTATGGCTACACCTTC; CDR3 protein: CASSPPEGISYGYTF
J gene: TRBJ1-2; clone size: once; D gene: TRBD1; V gene: TRBV4-2; CDR3 DNA: TGTGCCAGCAGCCAAGCTGACAGGGCGGGCTATGGCTACACCTTC; CDR3 protein: CASSQADRAGYGYTF
J gene: TRBJ1-1; clone size: few; D gene: TRBD1; V gene: TRBV6-5; CDR3 DNA: TGTGCCAGCAGGTCCGGGACAGAGAACACTGAAGCTTTCTTT; CDR3 protein: CASRSGTENTEAFF
J gene: TRBJ2-3; clone size: few; D gene: -; V gene: TRBV29-1; CDR3 DNA: TGCAGCGTTGTGATAGATTTTAGCACAGATACGCAGTATTTT; CDR3 protein: CSVVIDFSTDTQYF
J gene: TRBJ2-7; clone size: -; D gene: TRBD2; V gene: TRBV27; CDR3 DNA: TGTGCCAGCAGGGACGGGGGGTCGAGCTCCTACGAGCAGTACTTC; CDR3 protein: CASRDGGSSSYEQYF
J gene: TRBJ1-2; clone size: -; D gene: TRBD1; V gene: TRBV29-1; CDR3 DNA: TGCAGCGTTGAGACAGGGGAACGCTACACCTTC; CDR3 protein: CSVETGERYTF
J gene: TRBJ2-5; clone size: few; D gene: TRBD2; V gene: TRBV2; CDR3 DNA: TGTGCCAGCAGTCTAACTAGCGGGAGAAAGACCCAGTACTTC; CDR3 protein: CASSLTSGRKTQYF
J gene: TRBJ2-2; clone size: -; D gene: TRBD1; V gene: TRBV5-4; CDR3 DNA: TGTGCCAGCAGCCCGTACAGGGGGCGGAACACCGGGGAGCTGTTTTTT; CDR3 protein: CASSPYRGRNTGELFF
J gene: TRBJ2-3; clone size: -; D gene: TRBD2; V gene: TRBV10-3; CDR3 DNA: TGTGCCATCAGTGAGTCCCGGACTAGCGGACCACTTACAGATACGCAGTATTTT; CDR3 protein: CAISESRTSGPLTDTQYF
J gene: TRBJ1-6; clone size: -; D gene: -; V gene: TRBV12-3/TRBV12-4; CDR3 DNA: TGTGCCAGCAAGGACAGCACCAATTCACCCCTCCACTTT; CDR3 protein: CASKDSTNSPLHF
J gene: TRBJ1-5; clone size: -; D gene: -; V gene: TRBV25-1; CDR3 DNA: TGTGCCAGCAGTCCACAGGCGGGGCCAAGCAATCAGCCCCAGCATTTT; CDR3 protein: CASSPQAGPSNQPQHF
J gene: TRBJ2-5; clone size: -; D gene: TRBD2; V gene: TRBV20-1; CDR3 DNA: TGCAGTGCTAGTGGAACTAGCGGGCTCCAAGAGACCCAGTACTTC; CDR3 protein: CSASGTSGLQETQYF
J gene: TRBJ2-3; clone size: -; D gene: -; V gene: TRBV19; CDR3 DNA: TGTGCCAGTAGCCGTCTTTACACAGATACGCAGTATTTT; CDR3 protein: CASSRLYTDTQYF
J gene: TRBJ2-7; clone size: -; D gene: TRBD1; V gene: TRBV2; CDR3 DNA: TGTGCCAGCAAGGGGGACAGGGGGCCCGACGAGCAGTACTTC; CDR3 protein: CASKGDRGPDEQYF
J gene: TRBJ2-1; clone size: -; D gene: TRBD1; V gene: TRBV28; CDR3 DNA: TGTGCCAGCAGAACACGGGACAGGGGAGGTTTTAATGAGCAGTTCTTC; CDR3 protein: CASRTRDRGGFNEQFF
J gene: TRBJ2-3; clone size: -; D gene: TRBD2; V gene: TRBV7-9; CDR3 DNA: TGTGCCAGCAGCACCCCTCCGGGACTAAGAAGCACAGATACGCAGTATTTT; CDR3 protein: CASSTPPGLRSTDTQYF
J gene: TRBJ2-1; clone size: -; D gene: TRBD2; V gene: TRBV4-2; CDR3 DNA: TGTGCCAGCAGCCAAGAGCCGGCAGGACTAGCGGGATACAATGAGCAGTTCTTC; CDR3 protein: CASSQEPAGLAGYNEQFF
J gene: TRBJ2-1; clone size: -; D gene: TRBD2; V gene: TRBV5-1; CDR3 DNA: TGCGCCAGCAGCTTATTAGCGGGAGGGTACAATGAGCAGTTCTTC; CDR3 protein: CASSLLAGGYNEQFF
J gene: TRBJ2-7; clone size: -; D gene: TRBD1; V gene: TRBV11-2; CDR3 DNA: TGTGCCAGCAGGGCACCGGGACAGGGCAAAAAATCCTACGAGCAGTACTTC; CDR3 protein: CASRAPGQGKKSYEQYF
J gene: TRBJ2-1; clone size: -; D gene: TRBD2; V gene: TRBV5-8; CDR3 DNA: TGTGCCAGCAGTTCGAGGGCGGGGGATGAGCAGTTCTTC; CDR3 protein: CASSSRAGDEQFF
J gene: TRBJ2-7; clone size: -; D gene: TRBD2; V gene: TRBV5-3; CDR3 DNA: TGTGCCAGAAGCGCCACTAGCGGTAACTCCTACGAGCAGTACTTC; CDR3 protein: CARSATSGNSYEQYF
J gene: TRBJ2-3; clone size: -; D gene: TRBD1; V gene: TRBV7-2; CDR3 DNA: TGTGCCAGCAGCTTAAACCCGGGACAGTATACAGATACGCAGTATTTT; CDR3 protein: CASSLNPGQYTDTQYF
J gene: TRBJ1-2; clone size: -; D gene: -; V gene: TRBV6-5; CDR3 DNA: TGTGCCAGCAGGACATCTTGGAAGGGGGACTATGGCTACACCTTC; CDR3 protein: CASRTSWKGDYGYTF
J gene: TRBJ1-4; clone size: -; D gene: -; V gene: TRBV30; CDR3 DNA: TGTGCCTGGACCTTACGGGGAGATATGGGTGAAAAACTGTTTTTT; CDR3 protein: CAWTLRGDMGEKLFF
J gene: TRBJ1-4; clone size: once; D gene: -; V gene: TRBV5-4; CDR3 DNA: TGTGCCAGCAGCAACGCGGGGGGGACAATTAATGAAAAACTGTTTTTT; CDR3 protein: CASSNAGGTINEKLFF
J gene: TRBJ2-1; clone size: -; D gene: TRBD2; V gene: TRBV29-1; CDR3 DNA: TGCAGCGTTGACGGGAGGGGCTACAATGAGCAGTTCTTC; CDR3 protein: CSVDGRGYNEQFF
J gene: TRBJ2-3; clone size: -; D gene: TRBD2; V gene: TRBV27; CDR3 DNA: TGTGCCAGCAGTTTATGGGCGGGAGGTAGCACAGATACGCAGTATTTT; CDR3 protein: CASSLWAGGSTDTQYF
J gene: TRBJ2-5; clone size: -; D gene: TRBD2; V gene: TRBV5-1; CDR3 DNA: TGCGCCAGCAGCTTGGGAGTGCGGGAGGGAGAGACCCAGTACTTC; CDR3 protein: CASSLGVREGETQYF
J gene: TRBJ2-1; clone size: -; D gene: TRBD2; V gene: TRBV29-1; CDR3 DNA: TGCAGCGTTGATCGGCGGGAGGGCCCGGATAATGAGCAGTTCTTC; CDR3 protein: CSVDRREGPDNEQFF
J gene: TRBJ1-5; clone size: -; D gene: -; V gene: TRBV20-1; CDR3 DNA: TGCAGTGCTAGTAAACGAGACAGGAGCAATCAGCCCCAGCATTTT; CDR3 protein: CSASKRDRSNQPQHF
J gene: TRBJ2-4; clone size: few; D gene: TRBD1; V gene: TRBV29-1; CDR3 DNA: TGCAGCGCGACCGGGACAGGGGGTAACATTCAGTACTTC; CDR3 protein: CSATGTGGNIQYF
J gene: TRBJ2-1; clone size: -; D gene: -; V gene: TRBV21-1; CDR3 DNA: TGTGCCAGCAGCAGGCCCGGACAGAGCCTCAATGAGCAGTTCTTC; CDR3 protein: CASSRPGQSLNEQFF
J gene: TRBJ1-6; clone size: -; D gene: -; V gene: TRBV15; CDR3 DNA: TGTGCCACCAGCCGGGGTTTCGATAATTCACCCCTCCACTTT; CDR3 protein: CATSRGFDNSPLHF
J gene: TRBJ2-1; clone size: -; D gene: TRBD1; V gene: TRBV25-1; CDR3 DNA: TGTGCCAGCAGCCTGGGACAGCGGCCCTACAATGAGCAGTTCTTC; CDR3 protein: CASSLGQRPYNEQFF
J gene: TRBJ1-1; clone size: once; D gene: -; V gene: TRBV7-9; CDR3 DNA: TGTGCCAGCATCGACAGGCCGACTGAAGCTTTCTTT; CDR3 protein: CASIDRPTEAFF
J gene: TRBJ2-7; clone size: -; D gene: -; V gene: TRBV5-6; CDR3 DNA: TGTGCCAGCGGCCATCGTAACGAGCAGTACTTC; CDR3 protein: CASGHRNEQYF
J gene: TRBJ2-7; clone size: -; D gene: -; V gene: TRBV6-5; CDR3 DNA: TGTGCCAGCAGTTACTCTCGCCTAGCGTACGAGCAGTACTTC; CDR3 protein: CASSYSRLAYEQYF
J gene: TRBJ1-2; clone size: -; D gene: -; V gene: TRBV4-2; CDR3 DNA: TGTGCCAGCAGCCAAGGCATGGGCCAGGGATCTAACTATGGCTACACCTTC; CDR3 protein: CASSQGMGQGSNYGYTF
J gene: TRBJ1-2; clone size: -; D gene: -; V gene: TRBV19; CDR3 DNA: TGTGCCAGTAGTACCGGGAGGACAATTACTAACTATGGCTACACCTTC; CDR3 protein: CASSTGRTITNYGYTF
J gene: TRBJ1-4; clone size: -; D gene: TRBD1; V gene: TRBV9; CDR3 DNA: TGTGCCAGCAGCGTAGCAGGGGGTAATGAAAAACTGTTTTTT; CDR3 protein: CASSVAGGNEKLFF
J gene: TRBJ1-6; clone size: -; D gene: -; V gene: TRBV19; CDR3 DNA: TGTGCCAGTAGTATAACGGCAGGGGACGATTCACCCCTCCACTTT; CDR3 protein: CASSITAGDDSPLHF